This is a list of T cell receptor beta chains from one sample in a study of Ad26.COV2.S vaccination and SARS-CoV-2 variants. Measured with immunoSEQ multiplex PCR; TCRdb has only the in-frame clones, and not every one. The sample consists of some 400,000 clones, about 89% of them appearing once. Material: peripheral blood, obtained in a trial of Ad26.COV2.S vaccine versus placebo. Receptor source: a person aged 18-65 years who received the Ad26.COV2.S COVID-19 vaccine or a placebo. Both conserved end residues are part of each CDR3. Fields, in order: D gene, J gene, clone size, V gene, CDR3 protein, CDR3 DNA. The D gene is left open where the match is weak. The size of a clone is reported for some rows only, either as once, few or many, or as a class for expanded clones.

- | TRBJ1-2 | once | TRBV19 | CASRPRDTRGYTF | TGTGCCAGTAGGCCGAGGGATACGAGGGGCTACACCTTC
- | TRBJ1-2 | once | TRBV28 | CASTSEFHYGYTF | TGTGCCAGCACCTCTGAGTTTCACTATGGCTACACCTTC
TRBD2 | TRBJ2-7 | - | TRBV5-1 | CASRSGTSGTYEQYF | TGCGCCAGCAGATCCGGGACTAGCGGTACCTACGAGCAGTACTTC
TRBD1 | TRBJ2-3 | - | TRBV5-4 | CASSQDRGWGDTQYF | TGTGCCAGCAGTCAGGACAGGGGTTGGGGAGATACGCAGTATTTT
TRBD2 | TRBJ2-7 | - | TRBV5-4 | CASSPTGGSGRRWSYEQYF | TGTGCCAGCAGCCCGACGGGGGGTAGCGGGAGAAGGTGGTCCTACGAGCAGTACTTC
TRBD1 | TRBJ2-7 | - | TRBV5-1 | CASSLETGGSYEQYF | TGCGCCAGCAGCTTGGAGACAGGGGGCTCCTACGAGCAGTACTTC
TRBD2 | TRBJ2-7 | - | TRBV5-4 | CASSLDSGYSYEQYF | TGTGCCAGCAGCTTGGATAGCGGGTACTCCTACGAGCAGTACTTC
- | TRBJ2-2 | once | TRBV12-3/TRBV12-4 | CASSNNPGELFF | TGTGCCAGCAGTAATAATCCCGGGGAGCTGTTTTTT
TRBD2 | TRBJ2-7 | - | TRBV3-1/TRBV3-2 | CASSVRGAGYSYEQYF | TGTGCCAGCAGCGTCCGGGGAGCGGGGTACTCCTACGAGCAGTACTTC
- | TRBJ2-5 | - | TRBV19 | CASSIPGGTEETQYF | TGTGCCAGTAGTATTCCGGGGGGGACAGAAGAGACCCAGTACTTC
TRBD2 | TRBJ2-7 | - | TRBV2 | CASTQLAGEGFYF | TGTGCCAGCACCCAGCTAGCGGGAGAGGGGTTTTACTTC
- | TRBJ2-2 | - | TRBV6-1 | CASSELGLSGELFF | TGTGCCAGCAGTGAATTGGGGTTGTCCGGGGAGCTGTTTTTT
TRBD2 | TRBJ2-1 | - | TRBV5-1 | CASSMGTSGYNEQFF | TGCGCCAGCAGCATGGGGACTAGCGGCTACAATGAGCAGTTCTTC
- | TRBJ2-1 | - | TRBV29-1 | CSVGQLTNNEQFF | TGCAGCGTTGGACAATTGACGAACAATGAGCAGTTCTTC
TRBD1 | TRBJ1-6 | - | TRBV27 | CASSSFHRGPPLHF | TGTGCCAGCAGTAGCTTTCACAGGGGTCCACCCCTCCACTTT
- | TRBJ1-3 | - | TRBV30 | CAWSDTGTVRNTIYF | TGTGCCTGGAGTGACACCGGGACGGTGAGAAACACCATATATTTT
- | TRBJ1-4 | once | TRBV2 | CASSDVGTGLEKLFF | TGTGCCAGCAGTGATGTCGGAACAGGGCTGGAAAAACTGTTTTTT
- | TRBJ2-5 | - | TRBV7-2 | CASSLRRAGLETQYF | TGTGCCAGCAGCTTACGGAGGGCCGGGTTGGAGACCCAGTACTTC
TRBD2 | TRBJ2-1 | once | TRBV19 | CASSSTSGLYNEQFF | TGTGCCAGTAGTTCCACTAGCGGCCTCTACAATGAGCAGTTCTTC
TRBD2 | TRBJ2-7 | - | TRBV11-2 | CASSLGRGSYHEQYF | TGTGCCAGCAGCCTGGGCCGCGGGAGTTATCACGAGCAGTACTTC
TRBD2 | TRBJ2-7 | - | TRBV7-9 | CASSLTRASGSYEQYF | TGTGCCAGCAGCTTAACCCGGGCTAGCGGGTCCTACGAGCAGTACTTC
TRBD2 | TRBJ2-3 | - | TRBV6-5 | CASSFSRGLAGGTQYF | TGTGCCAGCAGTTTCTCAAGGGGACTAGCGGGAGGGACGCAGTATTTT
- | TRBJ1-5 | - | TRBV20-1 | CSASVGSNQPQHF | TGCAGTGCTAGTGTGGGTAGCAATCAGCCCCAGCATTTT
- | TRBJ2-3 | - | TRBV5-1 | CASSLYSRDTQYF | TGCGCCAGCAGCTTGTATAGCCGGGATACGCAGTATTTT
- | TRBJ2-1 | once | TRBV2 | CASSEQGRGSYNEQFF | TGTGCCAGCAGTGAACAGGGGCGAGGGTCCTACAATGAGCAGTTCTTC
- | TRBJ2-5 | - | TRBV7-9 | CASSLVGGVQETQYF | TGTGCCAGCAGCTTAGTCGGCGGAGTCCAAGAGACCCAGTACTTC
TRBD1 | TRBJ2-1 | - | TRBV7-6 | CASSRRGQGGVEQFF | TGTGCCAGCAGCAGGAGGGGACAGGGGGGAGTTGAGCAGTTCTTC
TRBD1 | TRBJ2-7 | - | TRBV19 | CASSEDRGPYEQYF | TGTGCCAGTAGTGAGGACAGGGGGCCCTACGAGCAGTACTTC
TRBD1 | TRBJ1-2 | - | TRBV5-3 | CARSPDRGYGYTF | TGTGCCAGAAGCCCTGACAGGGGGTATGGCTACACCTTC
- | TRBJ2-1 | - | TRBV24-1 | CATSDAVAGRVNEQFF | TGTGCCACCAGTGATGCGGTGGCGGGCCGAGTCAATGAGCAGTTCTTC
TRBD2 | TRBJ2-7 | - | TRBV7-2 | CASSFPGLAYEQYF | TGTGCCAGCAGCTTCCCGGGACTAGCCTACGAGCAGTACTTC
TRBD1 | TRBJ2-5 | - | TRBV27 | CASSLTGTRQETQYF | TGTGCCAGCAGTCTGACAGGGACGCGGCAGGAGACCCAGTACTTC
TRBD1 | TRBJ1-2 | many | TRBV7-3 | CASSSTGSGYTF | TGTGCCAGCAGCTCGACAGGGTCTGGCTACACCTTC
TRBD1 | TRBJ2-7 | few | TRBV9 | CASSPRGQGEQYF | TGTGCCAGCAGCCCCCGCGGACAGGGCGAGCAGTACTTC
- | TRBJ2-1 | many | TRBV5-1 | CASSLAGSSYNEQFF | TGCGCCAGCAGCTTGGCGGGCAGCTCCTACAATGAGCAGTTCTTC
TRBD1 | TRBJ1-1 | - | TRBV14 | CASSARTGGGTEAFF | TGTGCCAGCAGCGCCCGGACAGGGGGCGGCACTGAAGCTTTCTTT
- | TRBJ1-3 | once | TRBV19 | CASGTTLPGSSGNTIYF | TGTGCCAGTGGGACAACTCTCCCGGGGAGTTCTGGAAACACCATATATTTT
TRBD1 | TRBJ2-3 | - | TRBV24-1 | CATSVRGLHHDTQYF | TGTGCCACCAGTGTCAGGGGGCTTCACCACGATACGCAGTATTTT
TRBD1 | TRBJ1-5 | - | TRBV27 | CASSGIQGEQPQHF | TGTGCCAGCAGTGGCATACAGGGGGAACAGCCCCAGCATTTT
TRBD1 | TRBJ2-3 | - | TRBV29-1 | CSVPTPGTGNPRADTQYF | TGCAGCGTCCCCACCCCCGGGACAGGGAATCCAAGGGCAGATACGCAGTATTTT
- | TRBJ2-1 | - | TRBV7-9 | CASILGNNEQFF | TGTGCCAGCATCTTAGGGAACAATGAGCAGTTCTTC
- | TRBJ1-5 | - | TRBV28 | CASSGRISNQPQHF | TGTGCCAGCAGTGGACGGATTAGCAATCAGCCCCAGCATTTT
- | TRBJ2-3 | - | TRBV19 | CASSDLTGAGTDTQYF | TGTGCCAGTAGTGACCTGACAGGAGCCGGCACAGATACGCAGTATTTT
- | TRBJ2-6 | few | TRBV5-1 | CASSSILLTSGANVLTF | TGCGCCAGCAGCTCCATCCTTCTTACCTCTGGGGCCAACGTCCTGACTTTC
- | TRBJ1-4 | - | TRBV6-1 | CASSEGGRVANEKLFF | TGTGCCAGCAGTGAGGGGGGGCGGGTGGCTAATGAAAAACTGTTTTTT
- | TRBJ1-1 | once | TRBV30 | CAWSVPRGATEAFF | TGTGCCTGGAGTGTCCCTAGGGGAGCCACTGAAGCTTTCTTT
- | TRBJ1-3 | - | TRBV4-2 | CASSQDTPMTGRRNTIYF | TGTGCCAGCAGCCAAGATACCCCAATGACGGGACGCAGAAACACCATATATTTT
- | TRBJ1-5 | - | TRBV4-1 | CASSQVLQFNQPQHF | TGCGCCAGCAGCCAAGTGTTACAGTTCAATCAGCCCCAGCATTTT
TRBD2 | TRBJ2-3 | - | TRBV3-1/TRBV3-2 | CASSQGADGRATDTQYF | TGTGCCAGCAGCCAAGGGGCGGACGGGAGGGCCACAGATACGCAGTATTTT
- | TRBJ2-5 | - | TRBV5-1 | CASSPDGETQYF | TGCGCCAGCAGCCCCGACGGAGAGACCCAGTACTTC
TRBD1 | TRBJ1-2 | once | TRBV6-5 | CASSPLDRANYGYTF | TGTGCCAGCAGTCCGCTGGACAGGGCGAACTATGGCTACACCTTC
- | TRBJ2-1 | - | TRBV10-1 | CASSPGSYNEQFF | TGCGCCAGCAGTCCCGGCTCCTACAATGAGCAGTTCTTC
- | TRBJ2-2 | - | TRBV5-4 | CASSFEGWANTGELFF | TGTGCCAGCAGCTTCGAGGGGTGGGCGAACACCGGGGAGCTGTTTTTT
- | TRBJ2-5 | - | TRBV30 | CACSSGETQYF | TGTGCCTGTTCCAGCGGAGAGACCCAGTACTTC
- | TRBJ2-3 | - | TRBV27 | CASSSLRGRDTQYF | TGTGCCAGCAGTTCCCTCCGGGGGAGAGATACGCAGTATTTT
- | TRBJ1-4 | - | TRBV15 | CATSSWREGEKLFF | TGTGCCACCAGCAGTTGGAGGGAAGGCGAAAAACTGTTTTTT
TRBD1 | TRBJ1-2 | - | TRBV5-1 | CASSSTGGAYGYTF | TGCGCCAGCAGCTCCACAGGGGGCGCTTATGGCTACACCTTC
- | TRBJ1-1 | - | TRBV19 | CASSMRGVNTEAFF | TGTGCCAGTAGTATGCGGGGAGTGAACACTGAAGCTTTCTTT
TRBD2 | TRBJ2-5 | - | TRBV2 | CASSLAGGSQETQYF | TGTGCCAGCAGCCTAGCGGGAGGTTCCCAGGAGACCCAGTACTTC
- | TRBJ2-1 | - | TRBV19 | CASSPTDLPYNEQFF | TGTGCCAGTAGTCCGACGGACTTACCCTACAATGAGCAGTTCTTC